This T cell receptor beta chain was captured by sequencing in a study of blood T cell repertoires in COVID-19. Authors' analysis steps: How many nucleated cells were present was estimated from reference gene primer amplification. Sequencing was performed with immunoSEQ multiplex PCR; in TCRdb, only in-frame clones are kept and a portion is missing. V, J and clone size reflect that table, while D and trimming were determined from the DNA. Of under 250,000 clones detected, 82% appear once; the ten largest clones hold 3% to 4%. Across 20 to 25 US areas, participants ranged in age from 18 to 89 years. Each participant's cohort was designated according to participant-reported clinical history. Two negative PCRs, clearance, or symptom resolution had been documented for recovered Cohort 3 donors. The CDR3 covers 17 residues. Per germline, CDR1 SGHRS and CDR2 YFSETQ. V gave up 4 bases and J gave up 0 bases; unmatched junction bases: 9.

The sequenced sample was PBMCs or T cells enriched from blood (not recorded which). This sequence originates from a woman aged 55-70 years who had recovered from COVID-19. This sequence joins TRBV5-1 and TRBJ1-1, with 10 bases that match TRBD1. The CDR3 here is CASSTRTGGGMNTEAFF. CDR3 DNA sequence: TGCGCCAGCAGCACTCGGACAGGGGGTGGGATGAACACTGAAGCTTTCTTT.